The clone carrying this T cell receptor beta chain was observed a single time. Its cognate antigen is unknown. Repertoires were generated with immunoSEQ multiplex PCR, while TCRdb's copy carries only in-frame clones and drops some. The data contain about 130,000 clones, about 80% of them seen just once; the ten biggest clones take up approximately 30%. Germline CDR1 reads KGHSH; CDR2 reads LQKENI. The CDR3 contains 15 residues. The ends lost 3 bases at V and 8 bases at J; junction bases unmatched: 8. The sample originates from a study of cytomegalovirus exposure and HLA in healthy donors. Regarding the study as a whole: In vitro confirmation showed a few CMV-associated chains to be CMV antigen specific. Listed as cytomegalovirus-associated were over 150 TCR beta chains. Subsequent analysis revealed that first-cohort TCR clusters tended to co-occur in the 95 to 150 validation repertoires.

Separate from the approximately 670-subject first cohort was the 120-subject validation cohort, to which the donors belonged. Sequences were obtained from PBMCs. This TCR came from a young man in good health and CMV-seropositive. The chain links TRBV18 to TRBJ2-3, with 10 bases that match TRBD2. Here the CDR3 reads CASSPSGGTDGTQYF. CDR3 sequence (DNA): TGTGCCAGCTCACCTAGCGGGGGGACCGACGGTACGCAGTATTTT.